Listed here are 14 T cell receptor beta chains from one sample, sequenced in a study of Graves' ophthalmopathy and Graves' hyperthyroidism. Using RNA transcripts, the TCR beta CDR3 regions were amplified. A first-round RT-PCR used HTBI primers, followed by a second-round multiplex PCR. TCRdb itself ran the multiplex PCR reads through MiXCR, one entry per CDR3 protein. Counted here are 400,000 or so distinct CDR3 sequences, just over 15% occurring once; the ten biggest clones make up about 7.3%. Sequencing was done on a sample of peripheral blood. These receptors were collected from a woman between 18 and 30 years old with stable Graves' hyperthyroidism.

This clonotype was seen a handful of times. In nucleotides, the CDR3 is TGTGCCAGCTCACCTCCGACAGGGAGAGAGACCCAGTACTTC. It codes for CASSPPTGRETQYF. The chain employs TRBV18 and TRBJ2-5; 7 positions match TRBD1. The germline V gene encodes CDR1 KGHSH and CDR2 LQKENI. The CDR3 sequence is 14 residues long. V was pared by 3 bases and J by 4 bases, with 5 bases of the junction left unmatched.

The chain uses TRBV6-1 and TRBJ2-5, with 8 bases identical to TRBD2. The J segment lost 1 base and the V segment lost 8 bases, leaving 12 bases of the junction unmatched. The V gene's germline CDR1 is MNHNS and CDR2 SASEGT. The CDR3 runs to 16 residues. DNA for the CDR3: TGTGCCAGCTCACCACCAGCAGCGGGGGCCCAAGAGACCCAGTACTTC. Translation: CASSPPAAGAQETQYF.

This clonotype occurred many times. The rearrangement joins TRBV19 to TRBJ2-2; D remains unclear. The germline V gene has CDR1 LNHDA and CDR2 SQIVND (reference sequence). The CDR3 extends over 15 amino acids. Trimming removed 3 bases from V and 0 bases from J, with 8 bases in between. This CDR3 reads CASSILGTNTGELFF. The CDR3 region has the DNA TGTGCCAGTAGTATCTTAGGAACGAACACCGGGGAGCTGTTTTTT.

This clonotype was seen at least ten times. The chain recombines TRBV24-1 with TRBJ2-4; the D gene is possibly TRBD2 (5 bases). CDR3 size: 15 residues. Looked up from germline, CDR1 is KGHDR and CDR2 is SFDVKD. With 3 bases removed from V and 7 bases from J, the gap between germline ends came to 15 bases. CDR3 sequence: CATSDPTRPGNIQYF. The CDR3 coding sequence is TGTGCCACCAGTGATCCTACCCGCCCGGGGAACATTCAGTACTTC.

This clonotype was found a few times. This chain links TRBV11-2 with TRBJ2-3; 7 bases line up with TRBD1. In germline, CDR1 is SGHAT, CDR2 FQNNGV. J was trimmed by 1 base and V by 1 base; bases with no gene match: 2. The CDR3 covers 15 residues. The DNA of the CDR3 is TGTGCCAGCAGCTTAGGGACAGGCGGCACAGATACGCAGTATTTT. Its translation: CASSLGTGGTDTQYF.

The chain has TRBV11-2 and TRBJ1-2; D uncertain. The CDR3 is 16 amino acids. Trimming took off 5 bases at V and 0 bases at J, with 16 bases between the two ends. CDR1 is SGHAT and CDR2 is FQNNGV in the germline V gene. In DNA, the CDR3 is TGTGCCAGCAGCACATGGGAGGAGGAATCTAACTATGGCTACACCTTC. Its protein is CASSTWEEESNYGYTF. The whole variable domain, filled in from reference TRBV11-2 and TRBJ1-2, reads EAGVAQSPRYKIIEKRQSVAFWCNPISGHATLYWYQQILGQGPKLLIQFQNNGVVDDSQLPKDRFSAERLKGVDSTLKIQPAKLEDSAVYLCASSTWEEESNYGYTFGSGTRLTVV.

There are many counts of this clonotype. The V call is TRBV19, the J call TRBJ1-6, with D maybe TRBD1 (6 bases). The CDR3 sequence is 17 residues long. V was pared by 5 bases and J by 0 bases, with 14 bases between. From germline, CDR1 is LNHDA and CDR2 SQIVND (reference sequence). The DNA of the CDR3 is TGTGCCAGTAGTCTGGGGACACCGGACTCCTATAATTCACCCCTCCACTTT. Translated, it gives CASSLGTPDSYNSPLHF. The variable domain in full, with the rest retrieved from reference TRBV19 and TRBJ1-6, is DGGITQSPKYLFRKEGQNVTLSCEQNLNHDAMYWYRQDPGQGLRLIYYSQIVNDFQKGDIAEGYSVSREKKESFPLTVTSAQKNPTAFYLCASSLGTPDSYNSPLHFGNGTRLTVT.

This clonotype was observed many times. V usage is TRBV19 and J usage is TRBJ1-5; D is possibly TRBD1 (6 bases). V gave up 5 bases and J gave up 7 bases, with 18 bases separating them. The CDR3 is made up of 15 amino acids. The germline CDR1 and CDR2 sequences are LNHDA and SQIVND (reference sequence). The CDR3 region has the DNA TGTGCCAGTAGTCGGGCGCTGACAGGCTACCAGCCCCAGCATTTT. Residues: CASSRALTGYQPQHF.

With regard to this clonotype: A much larger clonotype is one base distant, so this may be a read error. The chain uses TRBV6-1 and TRBJ1-2; 8 bases are a match to TRBD1. The CDR3 runs 14 residues. CDR1 is MNHNS, CDR2 SASEGT, per germline. The CDR3 bases are TGTGCCAGCAGAGGACAGGGCGATATATCGGGCTACGCCTTC. It specifies CASRGQGDISGYAF.

Points on this clonotype: This may stem from a read error, because a much larger clone lies one nucleotide away. This chain links TRBV6-2 or TRBV6-3 with TRBJ2-7, with D maybe TRBD1 (6 bases). Trimming removed 3 bases from V and 4 bases from J, with 16 bases in between. This CDR3 is built from 15 residues. Per the germline V gene, CDR1 is MNHEY and CDR2 is SVGEGT. Written as DNA, the CDR3 is TGTGCCAGCAGTTATCGGCCAGGGGATCTATACGAGCAGTACTTC. This codes for CASSYRPGDLYEQYF.

The genes are TRBV6-2 or TRBV6-3 and TRBJ2-3; 13 bases fit TRBD2. The junction had 12 bases not matched to a gene; V was cut back by 6 bases and J by 3 bases. The CDR3 is made up of 18 amino acids. In germline, CDR1 is MNHEY, CDR2 SVGEGT. CDR3 nucleotides: TGTGCCAGCAGACGTAGGACTAGCGGGGGATTTTTAACAGATACGCAGTATTTT. This translates into CASRRRTSGGFLTDTQYF.

This clonotype was counted many times. The V gene is TRBV7-8, the J gene TRBJ2-7; tentatively, D is TRBD1 (6 bases). The V end was cut by 2 bases, the J end by 3 bases, with 14 bases between. Germline loops: CDR1 SGHVS, CDR2 FQNEAQ. CDR3 length: 15 residues. The CDR3 nucleotides are TGTGCCAGCAGCTTAAGTGGGACATACCGCTACGAGCAGTACTTC. Translation gives CASSLSGTYRYEQYF.

In its sample, this clonotype was seen many times. The DNA of the CDR3 is TGTGCCAGCAGGGGCCTCAGGGATACTGAAGCTTTCTTT. It codes for CASRGLRDTEAFF. The chain carries TRBV6-5 and TRBJ1-1; the D gene is possibly TRBD1 (5 bases). V lost 6 bases to trimming and J lost 5 bases, with 13 bases between them. Germline V gives CDR1 MNHEY, CDR2 SVGAGI. CDR3 length: 13 amino acids.

This clonotype was seen a few times. J is TRBJ1-5 and V is TRBV6-2 or TRBV6-3; 7 bases fit TRBD1. The CDR3 consists of 14 residues. CDR1 is MNHEY, CDR2 SVGEGT, per germline. Germline trimming cut 5 bases from V and 5 bases from J; bases unmatched to any gene: 6. In DNA, the CDR3 is TGTGCCAGCAGTAGCGCCCAGGGGGATCAGCCCCAGCATTTT. It codes for CASSSAQGDQPQHF.